Listed below are T cell receptor beta chains from one sample, sequenced in a study of T-cell reconstitution after alpha-beta-depleted transplantation in children. A single record per CDR3 protein comes from TCRdb applying MiXCR to the PCR reads. Among around 370,000 distinct CDR3 sequences listed, about 9.4% were seen once. The sample here was PBMCs from the stem cell graft donor, taken from the stem cell graft. These receptors were taken from a human donor who donated a stem cell graft to a child with acute lymphoblastic leukemia. The CDR3 runs from the conserved cysteine through the conserved F or W. The D gene is left open where the match is weak. Where a row states a size, it is once, few, many or the class of an expanded clone; other rows omit it.

D,size,V,J,CDR3,DNA
.,few,TRBV15,TRBJ1-1,CATSRSGSWNTEAFF,TGTGCCACCAGCAGGAGTGGGAGTTGGAACACTGAAGCTTTCTTT
TRBD1,.,TRBV5-1,TRBJ2-1,CASSYGTGDVNEQFF,TGCGCCAGCAGCTACGGGACAGGGGACGTCAATGAGCAGTTCTTC
.,few,TRBV20-1,TRBJ1-2,CSAREWVTRDGYTF,TGCAGTGCTAGAGAATGGGTAACCAGGGATGGCTACACCTTC
TRBD2,.,TRBV5-1,TRBJ2-7,CASSWEGSYEQYF,TGCGCCAGCAGCTGGGAGGGATCCTACGAGCAGTACTTC
.,few,TRBV5-5,TRBJ1-6,CASSFDAFSLHF,TGTGCCAGCAGCTTTGACGCCTTCTCCCTCCACTTT
TRBD2,.,TRBV3-1,TRBJ2-5,CASSQDVGGGETQYF,TGTGCCAGCAGCCAGGATGTGGGGGGAGGGGAGACCCAGTACTTC
.,few,TRBV27,TRBJ2-5,CASSSTAGDPQETQYF,TGTGCCAGCAGTTCGACCGCAGGGGACCCACAAGAGACCCAGTACTTC
TRBD1,.,TRBV15,TRBJ1-1,CATSSYDRGLAEAFF,TGTGCCACCAGCAGCTACGACAGGGGGTTGGCTGAAGCTTTCTTT
TRBD1,few,TRBV10-3,TRBJ1-5,CAISPTGDQPQHF,TGTGCCATCAGTCCGACAGGGGATCAGCCCCAGCATTTT
.,.,TRBV4-3,TRBJ1-1,CASSQDHVQGFRMLDTEAFF,TGCGCCAGCAGCCAAGACCACGTTCAGGGCTTTCGAATGTTAGACACTGAAGCTTTCTTT
.,few,TRBV4-1,TRBJ2-3,CASSQAPGRRSDTQYF,TGCGCCAGCAGCCAAGCTCCCGGGAGACGGTCAGATACGCAGTATTTT
.,.,TRBV18,TRBJ1-1,CASSLTQEGGTEAFF,TGTGCCAGCTCACTTACACAGGAGGGTGGCACTGAAGCTTTCTTT
TRBD1,.,TRBV29-1,TRBJ1-1,CSVSTGTGGTEAFF,TGCAGCGTTTCTACCGGGACAGGGGGCACTGAAGCTTTCTTT
TRBD2,.,TRBV12-3/TRBV12-4,TRBJ2-1,CASSGTSGRAHYTEQFF,TGTGCCAGCAGTGGAACTAGCGGGAGGGCCCACTACACTGAGCAGTTCTTC